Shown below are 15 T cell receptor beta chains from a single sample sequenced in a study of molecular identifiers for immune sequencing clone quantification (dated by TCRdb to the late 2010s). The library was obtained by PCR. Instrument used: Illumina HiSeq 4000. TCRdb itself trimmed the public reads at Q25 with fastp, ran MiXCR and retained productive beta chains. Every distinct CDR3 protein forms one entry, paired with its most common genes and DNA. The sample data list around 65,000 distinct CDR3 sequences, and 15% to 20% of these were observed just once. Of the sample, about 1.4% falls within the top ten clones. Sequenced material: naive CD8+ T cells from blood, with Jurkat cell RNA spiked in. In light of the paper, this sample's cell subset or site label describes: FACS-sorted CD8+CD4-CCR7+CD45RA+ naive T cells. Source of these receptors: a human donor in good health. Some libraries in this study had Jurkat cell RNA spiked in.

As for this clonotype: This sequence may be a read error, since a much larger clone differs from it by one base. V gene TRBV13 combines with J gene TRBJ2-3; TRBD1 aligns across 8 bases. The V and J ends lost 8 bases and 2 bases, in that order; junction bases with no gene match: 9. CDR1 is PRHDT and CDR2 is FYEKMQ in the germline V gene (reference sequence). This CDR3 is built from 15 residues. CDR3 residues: CASGSGTGITDTQYF. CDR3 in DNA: TGTGCCAGCGGCTCCGGGACAGGAATCACAGATACGCAGTATTTT.

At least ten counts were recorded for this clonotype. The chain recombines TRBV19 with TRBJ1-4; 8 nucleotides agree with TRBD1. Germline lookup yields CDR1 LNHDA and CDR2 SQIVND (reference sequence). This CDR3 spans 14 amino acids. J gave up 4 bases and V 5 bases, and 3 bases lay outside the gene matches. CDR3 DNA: TGTGCCAGTAGTGAACAGGGGGTTAATGAAAAACTGTTTTTT. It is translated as CASSEQGVNEKLFF.

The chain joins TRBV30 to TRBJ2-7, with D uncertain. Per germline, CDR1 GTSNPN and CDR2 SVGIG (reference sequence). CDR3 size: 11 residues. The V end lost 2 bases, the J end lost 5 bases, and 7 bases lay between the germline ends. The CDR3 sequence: CAWSQGHEQYF. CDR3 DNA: TGTGCCTGGAGTCAAGGTCACGAGCAGTACTTC. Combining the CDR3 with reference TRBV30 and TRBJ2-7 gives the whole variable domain SQTIHQWPATLVQPVGSPLSLECTVEGTSNPNLYWYRQAAGRGLQLLFYSVGIGQISSEVPQNLSASRPQDRQFILSSKKLLLSDSGFYLCAWSQGHEQYFGPGTRLTVT.

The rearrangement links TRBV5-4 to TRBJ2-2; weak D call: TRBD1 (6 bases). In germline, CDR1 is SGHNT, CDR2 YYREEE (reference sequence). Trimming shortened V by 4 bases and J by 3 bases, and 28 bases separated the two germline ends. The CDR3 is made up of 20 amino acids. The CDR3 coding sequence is TGTGCCAGCAGCCGAGTGGGGGCCAGAAGGACACCGAGGGACACCGGGGAGCTGTTTTTT. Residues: CASSRVGARRTPRDTGELFF.

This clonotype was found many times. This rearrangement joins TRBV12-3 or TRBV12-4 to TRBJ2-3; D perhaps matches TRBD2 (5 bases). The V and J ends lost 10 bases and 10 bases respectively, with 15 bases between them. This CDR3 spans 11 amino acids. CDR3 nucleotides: TGTGCCACGGCTCGGGGTGGTGCGCAGTATTTT. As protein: CATARGGAQYF.

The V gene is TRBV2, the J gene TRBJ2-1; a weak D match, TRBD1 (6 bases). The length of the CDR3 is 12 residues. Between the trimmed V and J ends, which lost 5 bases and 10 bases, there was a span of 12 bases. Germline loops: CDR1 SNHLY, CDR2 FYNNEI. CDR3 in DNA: TGTGCCAGCAGTTACAGGGTGGAGGAGCAGTTCTTC. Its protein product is CASSYRVEEQFF. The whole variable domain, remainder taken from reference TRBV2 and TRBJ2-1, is EPEVTQTPSHQVTQMGQEVILRCVPISNHLYFYWYRQILGQKVEFLVSFYNNEISEKSEIFDDQFSVERPDGSNFTLKIRSTKLEDSAMYFCASSYRVEEQFFGPGTRLTVL.

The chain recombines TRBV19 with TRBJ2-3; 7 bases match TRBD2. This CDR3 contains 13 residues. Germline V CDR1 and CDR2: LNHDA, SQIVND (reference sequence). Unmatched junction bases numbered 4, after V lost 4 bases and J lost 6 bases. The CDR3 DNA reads TGTGCCAGTAGTAGGGCCGGGGGGGATACGCAGTATTTT. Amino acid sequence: CASSRAGGDTQYF.

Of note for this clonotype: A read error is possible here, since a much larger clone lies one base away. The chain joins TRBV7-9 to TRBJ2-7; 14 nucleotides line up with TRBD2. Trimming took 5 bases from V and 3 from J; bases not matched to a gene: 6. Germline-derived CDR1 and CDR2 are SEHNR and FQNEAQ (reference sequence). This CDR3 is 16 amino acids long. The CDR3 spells CASSPSTSGRVYEQYF. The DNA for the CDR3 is TGTGCCAGCAGCCCCTCGACTAGCGGGAGGGTCTACGAGCAGTACTTC.

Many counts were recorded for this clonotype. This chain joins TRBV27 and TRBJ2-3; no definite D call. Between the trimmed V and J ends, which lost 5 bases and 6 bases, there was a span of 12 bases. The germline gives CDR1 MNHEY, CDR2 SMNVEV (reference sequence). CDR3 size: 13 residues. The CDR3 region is CASSTPPVDTQYF. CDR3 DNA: TGTGCCAGCAGTACCCCCCCGGTCGATACGCAGTATTTT.

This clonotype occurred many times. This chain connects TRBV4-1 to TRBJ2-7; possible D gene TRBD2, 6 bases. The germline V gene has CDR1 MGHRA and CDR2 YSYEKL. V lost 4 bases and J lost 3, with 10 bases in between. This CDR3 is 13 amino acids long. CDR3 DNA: TGCGCCAGCAGCCTATCCGGGGGCTACGAGCAGTACTTC. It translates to CASSLSGGYEQYF.

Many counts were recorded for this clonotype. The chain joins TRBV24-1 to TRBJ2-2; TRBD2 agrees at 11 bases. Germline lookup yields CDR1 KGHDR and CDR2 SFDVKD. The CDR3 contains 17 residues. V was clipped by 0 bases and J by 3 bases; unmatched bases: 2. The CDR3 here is CATSDLGGLADTGELFF. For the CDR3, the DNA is TGTGCCACCAGTGATTTGGGGGGACTAGCGGACACCGGGGAGCTGTTTTTT.

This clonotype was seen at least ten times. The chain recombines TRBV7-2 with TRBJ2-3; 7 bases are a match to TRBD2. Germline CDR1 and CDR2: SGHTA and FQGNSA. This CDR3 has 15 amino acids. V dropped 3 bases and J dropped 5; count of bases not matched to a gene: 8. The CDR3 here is CASSFSGLGGDTQYF. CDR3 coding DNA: TGTGCCAGCAGCTTTAGCGGGTTGGGGGGAGATACGCAGTATTTT.

DNA for the CDR3: TGTGCCATCCTTAGTGACGAGCAGTACTTC. Its protein is CAILSDEQYF. The chain carries TRBV7-9 and TRBJ2-7; unclear D gene. Looked up from germline, CDR1 is SEHNR and CDR2 is FQNEAQ (reference sequence). The CDR3 covers 10 residues. V lost 10 bases and J lost 5, with 9 bases in between.

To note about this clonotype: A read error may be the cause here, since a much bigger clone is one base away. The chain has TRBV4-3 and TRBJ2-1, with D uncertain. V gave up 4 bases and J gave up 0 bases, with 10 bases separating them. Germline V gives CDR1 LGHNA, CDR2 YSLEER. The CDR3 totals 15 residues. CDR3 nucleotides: TGCGCCAGCAGCCCAGATCTTGACTCCTACAATGAGCAGTTCTTC. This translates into CASSPDLDSYNEQFF.

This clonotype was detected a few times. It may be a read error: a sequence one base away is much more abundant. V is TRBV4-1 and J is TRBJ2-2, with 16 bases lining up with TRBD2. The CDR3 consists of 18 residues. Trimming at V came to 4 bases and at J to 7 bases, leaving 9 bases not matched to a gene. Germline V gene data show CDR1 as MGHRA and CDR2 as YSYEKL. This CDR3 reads CASSLTGLAGGPGGELFF. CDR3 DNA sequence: TGCGCCAGCAGCCTAACGGGACTAGCGGGAGGGCCGGGCGGGGAGCTGTTTTTT.